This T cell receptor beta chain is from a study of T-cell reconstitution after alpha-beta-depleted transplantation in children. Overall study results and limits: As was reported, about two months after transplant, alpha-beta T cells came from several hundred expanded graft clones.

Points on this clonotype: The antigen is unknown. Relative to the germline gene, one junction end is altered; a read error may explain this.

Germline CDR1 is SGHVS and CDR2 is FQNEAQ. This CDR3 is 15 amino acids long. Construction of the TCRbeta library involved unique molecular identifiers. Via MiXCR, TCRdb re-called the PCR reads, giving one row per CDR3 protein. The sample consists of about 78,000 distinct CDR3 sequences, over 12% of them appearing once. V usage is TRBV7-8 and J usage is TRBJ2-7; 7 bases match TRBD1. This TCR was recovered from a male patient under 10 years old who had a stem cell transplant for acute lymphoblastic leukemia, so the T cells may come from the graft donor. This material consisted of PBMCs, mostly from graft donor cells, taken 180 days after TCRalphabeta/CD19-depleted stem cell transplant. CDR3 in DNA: TGTGCGAGCAGCTTAGGGGACAGCCTTTCCTACGAGCAGTACTTC. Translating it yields CASSLGDSLSYEQYF.